What follows describes a single TCR beta chain. Its antigen is still unknown. Flow cytometry was used to check the purity of CD4+ and CD8+ cells, which had been isolated by positive magnetic bead selection. These data come from a study of somatic mutations in cytotoxic T cells in rheumatoid arthritis. Study details: Each patient's diagnosis was followed right away by a blood draw (about 30 ml EDTA), before any treatment. Among the T-cell populations stained with V beta antibodies, some were separated by flow sorting at nearly 100% purity, including V beta1+ cells whose TCRB was sequenced.

Trimming shortened V by 5 bases and J by 6 bases, and 14 bases separated the two germline ends. The CDR3 contains 14 residues. The germline V gene has CDR1 MGHDK and CDR2 SYGVNS. Clones were sequenced by immunoSEQ multiplex PCR, and TCRdb holds only the in-frame ones, with some missing. In the table there are nearly 11,000 clones, 70% to 85% of which are singletons. Study conclusions and caveats: Of 50 to 75 patients, about eight had a largest CD8+ clone that exceeded 20% of CD8+ cells.

The specimen sequenced was CD8+ T cells sorted from blood. This clonotype was obtained from a woman in her fifties or sixties with rheumatoid arthritis. The chain employs TRBV25-1 and TRBJ2-1, with a possible D match to TRBD2 (5 bases). CDR3 protein: CASSPDGLRNEQFF. CDR3 DNA sequence: TGTGCCAGCAGTCCCGACGGACTCCGCAATGAGCAGTTCTTC.